These T cell receptor beta chains were read from a single sample in a study of low-dose radiotherapy and immunotherapy resistance in tumors. TCRdb reanalysed the reads using MiXCR and keeps one entry per CDR3 protein. The table records tens of thousands of distinct CDR3 sequences, 20% to 25% of them present only once. The specimen was PBMCs, collected after low-dose radiotherapy plus immunotherapy. The receptors here all came from a female donor with ovarian cancer. Both conserved end residues are trimmed from each CDR3. Fields, in order: V gene, CDR3 protein.

v_gene: TRBV13
CDR3aa: ASSRAGGPQDTQY

v_gene: TRBV7-6
CDR3aa: ASSLAQQSNTGELF

v_gene: TRBV3-1
CDR3aa: ASSQDRMEGETQY

v_gene: TRBV11-3
CDR3aa: ASSPSGRADTGELF

v_gene: TRBV6-8
CDR3aa: ASSYSGSPFPLCSYNEQF

v_gene: TRBV6-2/TRBV6-3
CDR3aa: ASSGVVGSSYEQY

v_gene: TRBV6-2/TRBV6-3
CDR3aa: ASKLRMNTEAF

v_gene: TRBV28
CDR3aa: ASSLSSGGARTEAF

v_gene: TRBV19
CDR3aa: ASSQRGVKDTQY

v_gene: TRBV14
CDR3aa: ASSQDVGAFQETQY

v_gene: TRBV7-2
CDR3aa: ASSSRTGGAGDTQY